A selection of T cell receptor beta chains follows, all from one sample in a study of blood T cell repertoires in COVID-19. Using immunoSEQ multiplex PCR, the repertoire was profiled, and TCRdb retains in-frame clones only, with some absent. The profile shows 65,000 to 90,000 clones, 80% to 95% of them singletons. Input material: peripheral blood. The receptors come from a human donor in a cohort sampled during active COVID-19. The CDR3 runs from the conserved cysteine through the conserved F or W. A D gene is named only where the DNA matches it firmly. Size tells how often a clone was seen (once, few, many) or the class of an expanded clone, and some rows leave it out.

TRBD2,TRBJ2-7,-,TRBV6-2/TRBV6-3,TGTGCCAGCAGCCCCTGGGCGGGGGGCATCTACGAGCAGTACTTC,CASSPWAGGIYEQYF
TRBD1,TRBJ1-2,-,TRBV4-3,TGCGCCAGCAGCCAAGGACAGGGTTACGGCTACACCTTC,CASSQGQGYGYTF
-,TRBJ1-5,-,TRBV1,TGCACCAGCAGCCAGGACAGGGACAATCAGCCCCAGCATTTT,CTSSQDRDNQPQHF
TRBD2,TRBJ2-1,-,TRBV4-2,TGTGCCAGCAGCCAAGAGGCGGGACTAGCGGGGGGGCGGAGTGAGCAGTTCTTC,CASSQEAGLAGGRSEQFF
-,TRBJ1-1,-,TRBV2,TGTGCCAGCAGCCTCGAACAGGGCCTTGAAGCTTTCTTT,CASSLEQGLEAFF
-,TRBJ1-2,-,TRBV12-3/TRBV12-4,TGTGCCAGCAGTTTAGGGGGAGGGTATGGCTACACCTTC,CASSLGGGYGYTF
-,TRBJ2-2,-,TRBV3-1/TRBV3-2,TGTGCCAGCAGCCAAGATACAGGGTTTGGGGAGCTGTTTTTT,CASSQDTGFGELFF
TRBD2,TRBJ2-1,-,TRBV18,TGTGCCAGCTCAACCAAACAGACTAGCGGGGGGGTGAGATATGAGCAGTTCTTC,CASSTKQTSGGVRYEQFF
-,TRBJ1-5,-,TRBV2,TGTGCCAGCACGGGTGGTAGCAATCAGCCCCAGCATTTT,CASTGGSNQPQHF
-,TRBJ2-6,-,TRBV6-2/TRBV6-3,TGTGCCAGCAGTTTATCGAGGCCCGGGGCCAACGTCCTGACTTTC,CASSLSRPGANVLTF
TRBD2,TRBJ2-7,once,TRBV2,TGTGCCAGCAGTCGGGACTCAGCGGGGGACGAGCAGTACTTC,CASSRDSAGDEQYF
TRBD2,TRBJ2-1,-,TRBV5-6,TGTGCCAGCCTCAGGGTGGAGAGCGGGAGTGAGCAGTTCTTC,CASLRVESGSEQFF
-,TRBJ2-1,-,TRBV16,TGTGCCAGCAGCCAAACCTTGAGCTCCTACAATGAGCAGTTCTTC,CASSQTLSSYNEQFF
-,TRBJ2-3,-,TRBV5-1,TGCGCCAGCAGCTTGGATGGGGCTGACACAGATACGCAGTATTTT,CASSLDGADTDTQYF
TRBD2,TRBJ2-5,-,TRBV4-2,TGTGCCAGCAGCCAGGGCCCTAGCGGGGGGCAGGGAGAGACCCAGTACTTC,CASSQGPSGGQGETQYF
TRBD1,TRBJ2-5,-,TRBV19,TGTGCCAGTGGACAGGGGGCAGAGACCCAGTACTTC,CASGQGAETQYF
TRBD2,TRBJ2-7,-,TRBV5-1,TGCGCCAGCCAACGGCAGCGGGGGACCTACGAGCAGTACTTC,CASQRQRGTYEQYF
-,TRBJ2-1,-,TRBV27,TGTGCCACCAGCACTAGTTCATTATTCTACAATGAGCAGTTCTTC,CATSTSSLFYNEQFF
TRBD1,TRBJ1-1,-,TRBV9,TGTGCCAGCAGCGTAGCGGGACAGCTGAACACTGAAGCTTTCTTT,CASSVAGQLNTEAFF
TRBD2,TRBJ2-3,-,TRBV6-6,TGTGCCAGCAGACGAGGGACTAGCGGGGGGGTCACAGATACGCAGTATTTT,CASRRGTSGGVTDTQYF
-,TRBJ1-4,once,TRBV6-2/TRBV6-3,TGTGCCAGCAGCAGGACAGAACACCCTAATGAAAAACTGTTTTTT,CASSRTEHPNEKLFF
-,TRBJ2-5,-,TRBV5-4,TGTGCCAGCAGCTTGTTCGCTGAGGCCCAGTACTTC,CASSLFAEAQYF
-,TRBJ1-5,-,TRBV4-2,TGTGCCAGCAGCCCAGCCTCGGGGTGGGATCAGCCCCAGCATTTT,CASSPASGWDQPQHF
-,TRBJ2-7,-,TRBV4-3,TGCGCCAGCAGCCAAGAAACCTCCGGCGAGCAGTACTTC,CASSQETSGEQYF
-,TRBJ2-1,once,TRBV19,TGTGCCAGTAGTCCCCCCCGGTTGCGCGGTAACTACAATGAGCAGTTCTTC,CASSPPRLRGNYNEQFF
-,TRBJ1-5,-,TRBV5-5,TGTGCCAGCAGCTTGGGTCCCACTTATCAGCCCCAGCATTTT,CASSLGPTYQPQHF
-,TRBJ2-7,few,TRBV5-1,TGCGCCAGCAGCTCAAAGCCGGGACAAGGAGCTTACGAGCAGTACTTC,CASSSKPGQGAYEQYF
-,TRBJ1-3,-,TRBV4-2,TGTGCCAGCAGCCAAGATCGGGGGGGGTTGAACACCATATATTTT,CASSQDRGGLNTIYF
TRBD1,TRBJ2-4,-,TRBV28,TGTGCCGGATCCAGGGGGACAGCCAAAAACATTCAGTACTTC,CAGSRGTAKNIQYF
TRBD1,TRBJ1-2,-,TRBV15,TGTGCCACCAGCACAGGGGGCGCCTCCTATGGCTACACCTTC,CATSTGGASYGYTF
TRBD2,TRBJ2-3,-,TRBV9,TGTGCCAGCAGCGTAGACGTAGCGGGGGGGCTGACAGATACGCAGTATTTT,CASSVDVAGGLTDTQYF
TRBD2,TRBJ2-3,-,TRBV2,TGTGCCAGCAGTGAAAGTCTAGCGGGGTTGTCAGATACGCAGTATTTT,CASSESLAGLSDTQYF
TRBD2,TRBJ2-5,-,TRBV9,TGTGCCAGCAGCCCTAGACTAGCGCGCGCGGAGACCCAGTACTTC,CASSPRLARAETQYF
-,TRBJ1-1,-,TRBV3-1/TRBV3-2,TGTGCCAGCAACAGCGGCGTGGGCACTGAAGCTTTCTTT,CASNSGVGTEAFF
TRBD2,TRBJ2-5,-,TRBV7-2,TGTGCCAGCAGCTTAGAGAGCGGGGGGCTAGGGAGGACCCAGTACTTC,CASSLESGGLGRTQYF
-,TRBJ1-2,-,TRBV7-8,TGTGCCAGCAGCTTAGGTAACACCGACTATGGCTACACCTTC,CASSLGNTDYGYTF
-,TRBJ1-1,-,TRBV7-8,TGTGCCAGCAGCTTAGTTTCAAGGAGCACTGAAGCTTTCTTT,CASSLVSRSTEAFF
TRBD2,TRBJ2-1,-,TRBV19,TGTGCCAGCCAGATGGCTAGCGGGGGTAGGGAGCAGTTCTTC,CASQMASGGREQFF
TRBD1,TRBJ2-3,once,TRBV5-6,TGTGCCAGCAGCTCACAGGGGGTCAAAGATACGCAGTATTTT,CASSSQGVKDTQYF
-,TRBJ2-7,-,TRBV5-1,TGCGCCAGCAGCCCTGGGGGGTACGAGCAGTACTTC,CASSPGGYEQYF
-,TRBJ2-2,few,TRBV3-1/TRBV3-2,TGTGCCAGCAGCCAAGACCTCTTTCGGAGGGCCGGGGAGCTGTTTTTT,CASSQDLFRRAGELFF
TRBD1,TRBJ2-7,-,TRBV5-1,TGCGCCAGCAGTTCGGGACAGACTTCCCCCTCCTACGAGCAGTACTTC,CASSSGQTSPSYEQYF
-,TRBJ1-2,-,TRBV12-3/TRBV12-4,TGTGCCAGCAGTTCACAGGGTTTCTATGGCTACACCTTC,CASSSQGFYGYTF
-,TRBJ1-2,-,TRBV11-2,TGTGCCAGCAGCCACGACAGGAGCTATGGCTACACCTTC,CASSHDRSYGYTF
-,TRBJ1-2,once,TRBV4-3,TGCGCCAGCAGCCAACAGGGGACTACAGGAAGCTATGGCTACACCTTC,CASSQQGTTGSYGYTF
-,TRBJ1-1,-,TRBV11-2,TGTGCCAGCAGCCCCCCGATGGGGGGAGGAACTGAAGCTTTCTTT,CASSPPMGGGTEAFF
TRBD1,TRBJ2-3,once,TRBV12-3/TRBV12-4,TGTGCCAGCAGCAGGACAGGAGAGGATACGCAGTATTTT,CASSRTGEDTQYF
TRBD1,TRBJ1-2,once,TRBV7-9,TGTGCCAGCAGCTTATCCAGGGGGCAAGATGGCTACACCTTC,CASSLSRGQDGYTF
-,TRBJ1-2,-,TRBV19,TGTGCCAGTAGCCAACCTTCTGGTGGGCCCTATGGCTACACCTTC,CASSQPSGGPYGYTF
TRBD2,TRBJ2-2,-,TRBV11-3,TGTGCCAGCAGCCCGGGCGGGGGGCTCACCGGGGAGCTGTTTTTT,CASSPGGGLTGELFF
TRBD2,TRBJ2-3,-,TRBV4-3,TGCGCCAGCAGCCAAGATGAGGAAGGACTAGCGGAGCGAAGCACAGATACGCAGTATTTT,CASSQDEEGLAERSTDTQYF
-,TRBJ2-7,-,TRBV12-3/TRBV12-4,TGTGCCAGCAGTTTTACGGGGGTTGAGCAGTACTTC,CASSFTGVEQYF
TRBD2,TRBJ2-5,-,TRBV7-7,TGTGCCAGCAGCTTGACTAGCAGTTATCTAGAGACCCAGTACTTC,CASSLTSSYLETQYF
-,TRBJ2-5,-,TRBV7-8,TGTGCCAGCAGCTTAGCGCGGTCCGGGAACCTCCGGGAGACCCAGTACTTC,CASSLARSGNLRETQYF
TRBD1,TRBJ1-4,-,TRBV28,TGTGCCAGCAGTTCCCAACCGGGACAGGCGCTGTTTTTT,CASSSQPGQALFF